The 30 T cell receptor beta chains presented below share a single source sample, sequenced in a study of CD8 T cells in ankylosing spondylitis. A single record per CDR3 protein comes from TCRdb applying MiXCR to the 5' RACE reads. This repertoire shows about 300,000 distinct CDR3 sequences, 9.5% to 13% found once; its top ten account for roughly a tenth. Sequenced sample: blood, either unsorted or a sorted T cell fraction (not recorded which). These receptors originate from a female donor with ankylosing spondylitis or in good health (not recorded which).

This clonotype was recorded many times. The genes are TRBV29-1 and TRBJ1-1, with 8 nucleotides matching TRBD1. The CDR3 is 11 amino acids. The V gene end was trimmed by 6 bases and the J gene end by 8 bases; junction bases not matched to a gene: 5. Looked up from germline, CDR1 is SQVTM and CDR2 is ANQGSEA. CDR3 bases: TGCAGCGTCGAGGACAGGGTCGAAGCTTTCTTT. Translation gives CSVEDRVEAFF.

The DNA for the CDR3 is TGTGCCAGCAGTTTATTCTCTAGTGGGAGCCGGGAGCTGTTTTTT. It translates to CASSLFSSGSRELFF. The chain has TRBV27 and TRBJ2-2; D may be TRBD2 (5 bases). Trimming shortened V by 1 base and J by 9 bases, and 15 bases separated the two germline ends. The CDR3 is 15 residues long. Per germline, CDR1 MNHEY and CDR2 SMNVEV (reference sequence).

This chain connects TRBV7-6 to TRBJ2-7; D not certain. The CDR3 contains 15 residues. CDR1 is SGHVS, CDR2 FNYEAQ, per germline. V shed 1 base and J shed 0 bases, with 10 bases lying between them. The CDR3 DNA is TGTGCCAGCAGCTTAGAAAACAGTAACTCCTACGAGCAGTACTTC. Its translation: CASSLENSNSYEQYF.

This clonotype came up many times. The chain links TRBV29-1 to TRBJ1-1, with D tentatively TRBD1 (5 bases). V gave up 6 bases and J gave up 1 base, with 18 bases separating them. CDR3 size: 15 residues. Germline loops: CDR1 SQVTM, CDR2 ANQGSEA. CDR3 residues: CSVVNPGLSNTEAFF. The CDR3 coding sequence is TGCAGCGTGGTAAACCCGGGACTCTCGAACACTGAAGCTTTCTTT.

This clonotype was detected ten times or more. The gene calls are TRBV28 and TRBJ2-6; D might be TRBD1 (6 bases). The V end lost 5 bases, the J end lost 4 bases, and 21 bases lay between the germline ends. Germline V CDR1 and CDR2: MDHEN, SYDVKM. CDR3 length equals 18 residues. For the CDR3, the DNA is TGTGCCAGCAGTACCAACAGGGTTTCGGCGGAAGGGGCCAACGTCCTGACTTTC. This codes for CASSTNRVSAEGANVLTF.

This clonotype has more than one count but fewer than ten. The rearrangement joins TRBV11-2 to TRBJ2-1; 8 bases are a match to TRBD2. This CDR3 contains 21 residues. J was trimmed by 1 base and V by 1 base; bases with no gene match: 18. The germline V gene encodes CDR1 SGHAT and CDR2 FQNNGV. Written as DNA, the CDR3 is TGTGCCAGCAGCTTAGGACCTCGAACTAGCGGCCGTCTGGGGTCCTACAATGAGCAGTTCTTC. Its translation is CASSLGPRTSGRLGSYNEQFF.

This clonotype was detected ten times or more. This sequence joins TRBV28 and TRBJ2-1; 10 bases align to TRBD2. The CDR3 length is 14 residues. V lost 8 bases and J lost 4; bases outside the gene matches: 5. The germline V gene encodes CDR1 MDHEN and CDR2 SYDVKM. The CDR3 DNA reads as TGTGCCAGCCGCCGACTAGCGGGTTACAATGAGCAGTTCTTC. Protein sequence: CASRRLAGYNEQFF.

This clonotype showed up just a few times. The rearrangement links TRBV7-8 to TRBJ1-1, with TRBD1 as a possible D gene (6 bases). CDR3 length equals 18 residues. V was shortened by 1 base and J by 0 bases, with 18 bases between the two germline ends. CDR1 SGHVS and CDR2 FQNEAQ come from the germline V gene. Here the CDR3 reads CASSLVLFVRGMNTEAFF. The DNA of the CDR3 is TGTGCCAGCAGCTTAGTTCTTTTCGTTAGGGGGATGAACACTGAAGCTTTCTTT. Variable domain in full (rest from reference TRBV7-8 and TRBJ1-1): GAGVSQSPRYKVAKRGQDVALRCDPISGHVSLFWYQQALGQGPEFLTYFQNEAQLDKSGLPSDRFFAERPEGSVSTLKIQRTQQEDSAVYLCASSLVLFVRGMNTEAFFGQGTRLTVV.

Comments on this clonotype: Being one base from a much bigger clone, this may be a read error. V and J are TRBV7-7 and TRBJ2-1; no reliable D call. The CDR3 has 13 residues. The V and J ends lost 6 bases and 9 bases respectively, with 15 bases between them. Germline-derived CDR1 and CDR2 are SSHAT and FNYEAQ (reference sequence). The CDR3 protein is CASSRRMGIEQFF. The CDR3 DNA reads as TGTGCCAGCAGTCGACGCATGGGGATTGAGCAGTTCTTC.

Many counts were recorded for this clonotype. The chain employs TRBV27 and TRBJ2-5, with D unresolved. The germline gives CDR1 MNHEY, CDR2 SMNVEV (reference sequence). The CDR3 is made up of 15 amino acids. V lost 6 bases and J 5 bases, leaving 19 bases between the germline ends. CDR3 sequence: CASSRSKWNEETQYF. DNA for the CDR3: TGTGCCAGCAGCCGTAGTAAGTGGAACGAGGAGACCCAGTACTTC.

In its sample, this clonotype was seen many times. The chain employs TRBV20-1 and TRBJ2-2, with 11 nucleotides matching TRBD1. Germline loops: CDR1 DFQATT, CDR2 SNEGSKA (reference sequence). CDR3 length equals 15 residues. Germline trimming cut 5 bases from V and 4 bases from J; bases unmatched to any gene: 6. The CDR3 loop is CSAAPGTGGTGELFF. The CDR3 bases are TGCAGTGCTGCCCCCGGGACAGGGGGCACCGGGGAGCTGTTTTTT.

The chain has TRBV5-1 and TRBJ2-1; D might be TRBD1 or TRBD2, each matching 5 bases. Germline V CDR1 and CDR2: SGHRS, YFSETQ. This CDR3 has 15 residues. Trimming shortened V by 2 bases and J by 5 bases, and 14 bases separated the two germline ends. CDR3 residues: CASSFPGRSNNEQFF. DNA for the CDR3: TGCGCCAGCAGCTTCCCGGGACGGAGTAACAATGAGCAGTTCTTC.

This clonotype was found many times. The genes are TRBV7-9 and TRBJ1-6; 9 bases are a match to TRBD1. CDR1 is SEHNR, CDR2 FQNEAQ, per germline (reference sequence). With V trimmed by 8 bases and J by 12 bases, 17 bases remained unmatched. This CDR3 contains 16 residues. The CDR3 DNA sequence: TGTGCCAGCGTCTCCCTCAGAGGGACAGGGCCCCAACCCCTCCACTTT. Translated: CASVSLRGTGPQPLHF.

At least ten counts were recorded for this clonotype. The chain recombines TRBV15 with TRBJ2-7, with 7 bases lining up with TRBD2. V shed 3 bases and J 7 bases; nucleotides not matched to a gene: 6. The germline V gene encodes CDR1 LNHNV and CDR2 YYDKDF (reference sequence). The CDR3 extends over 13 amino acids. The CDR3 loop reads CATSRAGVEEQYF. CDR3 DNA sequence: TGTGCCACCAGCAGGGCGGGAGTTGAAGAGCAGTACTTC.

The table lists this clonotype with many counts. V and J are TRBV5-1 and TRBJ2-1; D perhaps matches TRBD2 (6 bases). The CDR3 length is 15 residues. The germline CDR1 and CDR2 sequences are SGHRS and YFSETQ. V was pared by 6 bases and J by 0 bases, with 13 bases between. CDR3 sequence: CASIPSASSYNEQFF. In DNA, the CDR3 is TGCGCCAGCATACCTAGCGCAAGCTCCTACAATGAGCAGTTCTTC.

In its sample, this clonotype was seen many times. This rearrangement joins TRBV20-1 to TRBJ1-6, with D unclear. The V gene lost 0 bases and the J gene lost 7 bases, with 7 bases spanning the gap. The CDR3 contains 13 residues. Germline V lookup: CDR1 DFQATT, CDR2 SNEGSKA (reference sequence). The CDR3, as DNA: TGCAGTGCTAGAGATCGCCGGAATTCACCCCTCCACTTT. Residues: CSARDRRNSPLHF.

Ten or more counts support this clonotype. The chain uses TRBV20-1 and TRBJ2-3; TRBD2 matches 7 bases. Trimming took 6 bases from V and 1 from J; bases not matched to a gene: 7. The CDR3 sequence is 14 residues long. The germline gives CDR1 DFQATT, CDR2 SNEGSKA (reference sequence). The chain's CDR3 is CSARAGVRTDTQYF. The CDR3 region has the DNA TGCAGTGCCAGGGCGGGGGTCCGCACAGATACGCAGTATTTT.

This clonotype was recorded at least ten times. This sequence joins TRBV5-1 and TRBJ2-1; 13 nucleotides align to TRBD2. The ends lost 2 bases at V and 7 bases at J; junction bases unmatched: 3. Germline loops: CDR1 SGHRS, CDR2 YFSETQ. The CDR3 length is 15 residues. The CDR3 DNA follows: TGCGCCAGCAGCTTAGGACTAGCGGGAGCTAATGAGCAGTTCTTC. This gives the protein CASSLGLAGANEQFF.

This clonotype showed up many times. The CDR3 nucleotides are TGCGCCAGCAGCTTGGTCCGGCCTAACACTGAAGCTTTCTTT. It specifies CASSLVRPNTEAFF. The chain couples TRBV5-1 to TRBJ1-1; D not resolved. The germline V gene has CDR1 SGHRS and CDR2 YFSETQ. V was trimmed by 0 bases and J by 2 bases, leaving 8 bases between them. The CDR3 contains 14 residues.

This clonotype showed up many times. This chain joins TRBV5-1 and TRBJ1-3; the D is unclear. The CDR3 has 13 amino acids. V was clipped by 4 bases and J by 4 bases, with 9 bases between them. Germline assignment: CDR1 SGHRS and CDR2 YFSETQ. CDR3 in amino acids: CASSLGYGNTIYF. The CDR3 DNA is TGCGCCAGCAGCCTCGGATACGGAAACACCATATATTTT.

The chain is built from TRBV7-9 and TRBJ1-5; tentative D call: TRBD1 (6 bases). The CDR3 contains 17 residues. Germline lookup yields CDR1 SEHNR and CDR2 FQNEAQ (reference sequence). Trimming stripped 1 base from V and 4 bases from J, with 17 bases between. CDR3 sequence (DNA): TGTGCCAGCAGCTTAGGGGGTTGGCAGGGGATTAATCAGCCCCAGCATTTT. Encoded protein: CASSLGGWQGINQPQHF. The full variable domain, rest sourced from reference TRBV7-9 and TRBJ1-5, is DTGVSQNPRHKITKRGQNVTFRCDPISEHNRLYWYRQTLGQGPEFLTYFQNEAQLEKSRLLSDRFSAERPKGSFSTLEIQRTEQGDSAMYLCASSLGGWQGINQPQHFGDGTRLSIL.

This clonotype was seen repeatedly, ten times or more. The CDR3 spells CASSYGQSRGHYEQYF. As DNA, the CDR3 is TGTGCCAGCAGCTACGGACAGTCTCGCGGACACTACGAGCAGTACTTC. This chain links TRBV28 with TRBJ2-7; TRBD1 is a possible D gene (6 bases). The germline gives CDR1 MDHEN, CDR2 SYDVKM. The CDR3 runs 16 residues. V lost 6 bases and J lost 3, with 21 bases in between.

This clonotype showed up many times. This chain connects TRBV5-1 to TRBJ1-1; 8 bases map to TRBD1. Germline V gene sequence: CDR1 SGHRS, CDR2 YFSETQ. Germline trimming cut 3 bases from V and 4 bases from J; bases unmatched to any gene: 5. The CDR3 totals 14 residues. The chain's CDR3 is CASSWTGRATEAFF. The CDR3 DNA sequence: TGCGCCAGCAGCTGGACAGGGCGGGCCACTGAAGCTTTCTTT. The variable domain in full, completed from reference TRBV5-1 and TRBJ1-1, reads KAGVTQTPRYLIKTRGQQVTLSCSPISGHRSVSWYQQTPGQGLQFLFEYFSETQRNKGNFPGRFSGRQFSNSRSEMNVSTLELGDSALYLCASSWTGRATEAFFGQGTRLTVV.

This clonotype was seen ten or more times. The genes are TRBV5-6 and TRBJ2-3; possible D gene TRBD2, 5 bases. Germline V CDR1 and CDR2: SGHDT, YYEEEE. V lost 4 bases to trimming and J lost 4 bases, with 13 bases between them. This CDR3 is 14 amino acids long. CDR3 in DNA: TGTGCCAGCAGCCCCGGTGGAGGAGCAGATACGCAGTATTTT. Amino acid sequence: CASSPGGGADTQYF. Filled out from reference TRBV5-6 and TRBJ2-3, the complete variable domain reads DAGVTQSPTHLIKTRGQQVTLRCSPKSGHDTVSWYQQALGQGPQFIFQYYEEEERQRGNFPDRFSGHQFPNYSSELNVNALLLGDSALYLCASSPGGGADTQYFGPGTRLTVL.

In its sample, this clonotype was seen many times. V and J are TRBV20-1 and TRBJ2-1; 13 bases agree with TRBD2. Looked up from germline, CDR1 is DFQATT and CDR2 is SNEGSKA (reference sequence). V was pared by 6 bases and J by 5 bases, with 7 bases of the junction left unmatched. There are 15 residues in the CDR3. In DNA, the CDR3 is TGCAGTGCACCCACTAGCGGGGGGGCCCACAATGAGCAGTTCTTC. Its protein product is CSAPTSGGAHNEQFF.

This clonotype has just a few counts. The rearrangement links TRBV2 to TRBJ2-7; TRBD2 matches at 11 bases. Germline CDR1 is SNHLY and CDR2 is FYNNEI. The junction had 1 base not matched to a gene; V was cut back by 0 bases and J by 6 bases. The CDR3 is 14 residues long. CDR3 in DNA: TGTGCCAGCAGTGAAGCCCTAGCGGGGGGCGAGCAGTACTTC. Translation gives CASSEALAGGEQYF.

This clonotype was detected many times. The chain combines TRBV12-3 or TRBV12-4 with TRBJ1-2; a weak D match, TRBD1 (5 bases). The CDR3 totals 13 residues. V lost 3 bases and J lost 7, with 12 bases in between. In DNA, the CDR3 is TGTGCCAGCAGTTTTCACGGGGCGAGTGGCTACACCTTC. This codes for CASSFHGASGYTF.

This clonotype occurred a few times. The CDR3 sequence is CASSDYRAEKLFF. The CDR3 DNA sequence: TGCGCCAGCAGCGATTACAGGGCTGAAAAACTGTTTTTT. The chain joins TRBV5-1 to TRBJ1-4; D is perhaps TRBD1 (6 bases). The germline V gene encodes CDR1 SGHRS and CDR2 YFSETQ. The V gene lost 4 bases and the J gene lost 7 bases, with 11 bases spanning the gap. This CDR3 has 13 amino acids.

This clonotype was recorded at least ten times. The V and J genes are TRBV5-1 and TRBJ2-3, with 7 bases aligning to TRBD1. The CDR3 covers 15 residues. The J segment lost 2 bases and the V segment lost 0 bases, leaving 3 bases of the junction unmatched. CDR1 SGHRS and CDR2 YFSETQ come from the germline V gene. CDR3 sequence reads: CASSLVGGPTDTQYF. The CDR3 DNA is TGCGCCAGCAGCTTGGTAGGGGGCCCCACAGATACGCAGTATTTT.

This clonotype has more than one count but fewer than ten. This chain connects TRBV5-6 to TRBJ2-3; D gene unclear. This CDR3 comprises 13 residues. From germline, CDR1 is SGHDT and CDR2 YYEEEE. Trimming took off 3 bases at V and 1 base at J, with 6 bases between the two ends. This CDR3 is CASSSFGTDTQYF. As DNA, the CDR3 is TGTGCCAGCAGCTCTTTCGGCACAGATACGCAGTATTTT.